Sequencing of this TCR beta chain was carried out in a study of blood T cell repertoires in COVID-19. Study-level information: Spain, Italy and the United States supplied samples that represented acute and convalescent COVID-19.

Under the authors' procedure: How many nucleated cells were present was estimated from reference gene primer amplification. This table comes from immunoSEQ multiplex PCR, and its TCRdb copy is limited to in-frame clones, with some not included. That table gives V, J and clone size, and the DNA gave D and trimming. The table records about 98,000 clones, approximately 82% of them present only once. V was shortened by 4 bases and J by 7 bases, with 14 bases between the two germline ends. Looked up from germline, CDR1 is LNHDA and CDR2 is SQIVND (reference sequence). This CDR3 is 15 amino acids long. Input material: peripheral blood. The V and J genes are TRBV19 and TRBJ1-6; TRBD1 might be the D (5 bases). The TCR originated in a man between 65 and 79 years old with active or convalescent COVID-19. The CDR3 DNA is TGTGCCAGTAGTACCTGGGGACTAGTCAATTCACCCCTCCACTTT. Its protein is CASSTWGLVNSPLHF.